This T cell receptor (beta chain) originates from a study of prognosis after radiotherapy for stage I lung cancer. Two rounds of multiplex PCR amplified TCR beta CDR3 from genomic DNA. With primers specific to each TRBV and TRBJ gene, the first-round PCR was performed. A second round of PCR was carried out using universal primers. MiXCR, applied by TCRdb to the multiplex PCR reads, yields one record per CDR3 protein. The data show about 15,000 distinct CDR3 sequences, about 55% seen once. The material sequenced was PBMCs, taken before or after stereotactic body radiation therapy (not recorded which). This TCR came from a donor at least 50 years old with non-small cell lung cancer.

The CDR3 DNA is TGCGCCAGCAGCTTCGCCATCGGGAGAGGGGGGGATACGCAGTATTTT. Protein product: CASSFAIGRGGDTQYF. V and J are TRBV5-1 and TRBJ2-3; D may correspond to TRBD1 or TRBD2 (6 bases each). Germline CDR1 and CDR2: SGHRS and YFSETQ. The CDR3 loop spans 16 amino acids. V dropped 2 bases and J dropped 6 bases, with 19 bases sitting between them. Complete variable domain (other parts from reference TRBV5-1 and TRBJ2-3): KAGVTQTPRYLIKTRGQQVTLSCSPISGHRSVSWYQQTPGQGLQFLFEYFSETQRNKGNFPGRFSGRQFSNSRSEMNVSTLELGDSALYLCASSFAIGRGGDTQYFGPGTRLTVL.